Each of the 18 T cell receptor beta chains below was sequenced from the same sample in a study of vaccination effects on CD4 cells after COVID-19. No cognate antigen is known for these TCRs. With the ViraFEST assay, the study expanded antigen-specific CD4+ T cells using viral peptide pools, then sequenced them. Scientists isolated CD4+ T cells after a roughly ten-day culture period ended. Having tested negative for nucleocapsid antibodies, the vaccine recipients showed no prior SARS-CoV-2 infection. TCRdb's copy holds only in-frame clones and misses some; the assay was immunoSEQ multiplex PCR. The sample records about 73,000 clones, roughly 74% being singletons. Sequencing was performed on CD4+ T cells from PBMCs cultured with HCoV-NL63 spike peptides, taken before COVID-19 vaccination. These receptors were collected from a human donor who received a COVID-19 vaccine.

This clone was observed a few times. The DNA of the CDR3 is TGCAGTACAAGGGTAAACACTGAAGCTTTCTTT. Its protein product is CSTRVNTEAFF. The chain carries TRBV20-1 and TRBJ1-1; D is uncertain. CDR3 length: 11 residues. V was cut by 8 bases and J by 2 bases, with 9 bases left in between. CDR1 is DFQATT, CDR2 SNEGSKA, per germline (reference sequence).

Details on this clone: This CDR3 is also generated by other DNA sequences in the sample. The chain links TRBV9 to TRBJ1-6; D is uncertain. CDR1 SGDLS and CDR2 YYNGEE come from the germline V gene. The V end lost 0 bases, the J end lost 5 bases, and 6 bases lay between the germline ends. CDR3 size: 14 residues. CDR3 protein: CASSVGRDNSPLHF. The DNA for the CDR3 is TGTGCCAGCAGCGTAGGAAGGGATAATTCACCCCTCCACTTT.

The chain combines TRBV18 with TRBJ2-5; no clear D. Deletions cut 3 bases from V and 5 bases from J, with 10 bases between. The length of the CDR3 is 13 residues. Germline V CDR1 and CDR2: KGHSH, LQKENI. For the CDR3, the DNA is TGTGCCAGCTCACCTCGATCGTTGGAGACCCAGTACTTC. Protein sequence: CASSPRSLETQYF.

The chain employs TRBV2 and TRBJ1-1, with TRBD1 matching 7 bases. The J segment lost 7 bases and the V segment lost 6 bases, leaving 8 bases of the junction unmatched. Germline values: CDR1 SNHLY, CDR2 FYNNEI. The CDR3 contains 13 residues. The CDR3 sequence: CASSGDSPSEAFF. The CDR3 region has the DNA TGTGCCAGCAGCGGGGACAGCCCTAGTGAAGCTTTCTTT.

J is TRBJ2-3 and V is TRBV6-4; 10 positions match TRBD2. The CDR3 totals 15 residues. The V and J ends lost 4 bases and 6 bases, in that order; junction bases with no gene match: 7. Germline V CDR1 and CDR2: MRHNA, SNTAGT. CDR3: CASSVAGGPRDTQYF. The CDR3 DNA is TGTGCCAGCAGTGTAGCGGGGGGACCGCGGGATACGCAGTATTTT.

The V call is TRBV6-5, the J call TRBJ2-5; D is uncertain. CDR1 is MNHEY and CDR2 is SVGAGI in the germline V gene. CDR3 length equals 14 residues. The V end lost 2 bases, the J end lost 3 bases, and 10 bases lay between the germline ends. The CDR3 coding sequence is TGTGCCAGCAGTTACGGCGCAGCCAAAGAGACCCAGTACTTC. Translated, it gives CASSYGAAKETQYF.

On this clone itself: The sample contains more than one DNA sequence encoding this CDR3. This chain connects TRBV5-1 to TRBJ2-5; either TRBD1 or TRBD2 may fit D (5 bases each). The CDR3 is made up of 14 amino acids. V gave up 0 bases and J gave up 1 base, with 7 bases separating them. Germline V gene data show CDR1 as SGHRS and CDR2 as YFSETQ. CDR3 sequence: CASSLVGVQETQYF. As DNA, the CDR3 is TGCGCCAGCAGCTTGGTGGGGGTCCAAGAGACCCAGTACTTC.

The chain employs TRBV6-4 and TRBJ1-5; D may be TRBD1 (6 bases). From germline, CDR1 is MRHNA and CDR2 SNTAGT. The CDR3 has 14 residues. The V end was cut by 9 bases, the J end by 3 bases, with 15 bases between. The CDR3 DNA is TGTGCCAGGCGGACAGAATTACCCAATCAGCCCCAGCATTTT. Protein sequence: CARRTELPNQPQHF.

The chain combines TRBV28 with TRBJ2-1; no reliable D call. From germline, CDR1 is MDHEN and CDR2 SYDVKM. The CDR3 is 14 amino acids. V lost 7 bases and J 0 bases, leaving 10 bases between the germline ends. The CDR3 here is CASTPGSSYNEQFF. Written as DNA, the CDR3 is TGTGCCAGCACTCCCGGTTCCTCCTACAATGAGCAGTTCTTC.

V is TRBV21-1 and J is TRBJ2-1; TRBD2, the table's D call, lacks a check against the DNA. TRBV21-1 is a listed pseudogene. The CDR3 has 16 residues. CDR3 region: CASSKALAGGLSEQFF. The CDR3 region has the DNA TGTGCCAGCAGCAAAGCCCTAGCGGGGGGGCTGAGTGAGCAGTTCTTC.

The chain couples TRBV12-3 or TRBV12-4 to TRBJ1-1; D is ambiguous. Trimming removed 6 bases from V and 9 bases from J, with 14 bases in between. The CDR3 is 12 residues long. CDR3 in DNA: TGTGCCAGCAGGACATCCCCACAAAAAGCTTTCTTT. This encodes CASRTSPQKAFF.

The V gene is TRBV30, the J gene TRBJ1-2, with unresolved D. The length of the CDR3 is 14 residues. Germline CDR1 is GTSNPN and CDR2 is SVGIG (reference sequence). Trimming left V 3 bases short and J 2 bases short, with 13 bases between. This chain's CDR3 is CAWRRPILNYGYTF. The DNA of the CDR3 is TGTGCCTGGAGACGTCCGATTTTAAACTATGGCTACACCTTC.

V gene TRBV14 combines with J gene TRBJ2-7; tentatively, D is TRBD1 or TRBD2 (5 bases each). CDR3 length: 13 residues. In germline, CDR1 is SGHDN, CDR2 FVKESK. V lost 1 base to trimming and J lost 6 bases, with 10 bases between them. CDR3 nucleotides: TGTGCCAGCAGCCAAGTGGGGACGGGCGAGCAGTACGTC. Protein sequence: CASSQVGTGEQYV.

This clone was seen just once. This sequence joins TRBV30 and TRBJ1-1, with 7 bases that match TRBD1. CDR3 length: 14 amino acids. V dropped 7 bases and J dropped 0; count of bases not matched to a gene: 8. Germline CDR1 GTSNPN, CDR2 SVGIG (reference sequence). The CDR3 DNA reads as TGTGCCTCTACACCGGGACAGATGAACACTGAAGCTTTCTTT. Amino acid sequence: CASTPGQMNTEAFF.

The genes are TRBV5-1 and TRBJ1-3; a weak D match, TRBD1 (5 bases). Trimming removed 2 bases at V and 0 bases at J, with 9 bases between. This CDR3 is built from 15 residues. The germline V gene encodes CDR1 SGHRS and CDR2 YFSETQ. The CDR3 here is CASSFQGFSGNTIYF. The DNA for the CDR3 is TGCGCCAGCAGCTTTCAGGGTTTCTCTGGAAACACCATATATTTT. Full variable domain (rest looked up from reference TRBV5-1 and TRBJ1-3): KAGVTQTPRYLIKTRGQQVTLSCSPISGHRSVSWYQQTPGQGLQFLFEYFSETQRNKGNFPGRFSGRQFSNSRSEMNVSTLELGDSALYLCASSFQGFSGNTIYFGEGSWLTVV.

The chain links TRBV18 to TRBJ1-2, with 7 bases that match TRBD1. The V gene's germline CDR1 is KGHSH and CDR2 LQKENI. J lost 3 bases, V lost 5 bases, and 6 bases had no gene match. The CDR3 contains 14 residues. Here the CDR3 reads CASSAGGSDYGYTF. CDR3 nucleotide sequence: TGTGCCAGCTCAGCAGGGGGGAGCGACTATGGCTACACCTTC. The variable domain in full, completed from reference TRBV18 and TRBJ1-2, reads NAGVMQNPRHLVRRRGQEARLRCSPMKGHSHVYWYRQLPEEGLKFMVYLQKENIIDESGMPKERFSAEFPKEGPSILRIQQVVRGDSAAYFCASSAGGSDYGYTFGSGTRLTVV.

This clone has just a few counts. CDR3 sequence reads: CASSLVGGIRNTEAFF. The CDR3 DNA is TGTGCCAGCAGCTTAGTAGGGGGGATCAGGAACACTGAAGCTTTCTTT. This rearrangement joins TRBV7-8 to TRBJ1-1, with D perhaps TRBD1 (6 bases). Germline-derived CDR1 and CDR2 are SGHVS and FQNEAQ. The ends were cut back, 1 base at V and 1 base at J, with 13 bases in the middle. The CDR3 has 16 residues.

The rearrangement joins TRBV28 to TRBJ1-5; possibly TRBD1 for D (5 bases). The CDR3 extends over 15 amino acids. Trimming shortened V by 4 bases and J by 5 bases, and 15 bases separated the two germline ends. Germline V lookup: CDR1 MDHEN, CDR2 SYDVKM. The CDR3: CASSSPGGSHQPQHF. CDR3 DNA: TGTGCCAGCAGTTCTCCGGGGGGGTCCCATCAGCCCCAGCATTTT.